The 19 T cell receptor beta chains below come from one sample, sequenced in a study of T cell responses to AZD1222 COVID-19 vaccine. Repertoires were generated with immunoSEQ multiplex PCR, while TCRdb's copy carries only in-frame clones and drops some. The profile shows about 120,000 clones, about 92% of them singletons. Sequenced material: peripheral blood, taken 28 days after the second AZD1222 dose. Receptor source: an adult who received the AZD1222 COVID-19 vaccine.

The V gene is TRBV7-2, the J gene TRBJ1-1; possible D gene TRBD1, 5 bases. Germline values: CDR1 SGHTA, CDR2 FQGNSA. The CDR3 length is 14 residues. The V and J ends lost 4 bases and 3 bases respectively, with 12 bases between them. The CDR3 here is CASSSQGEYTEAFF. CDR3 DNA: TGTGCCAGCAGCTCCCAGGGAGAGTACACTGAAGCTTTCTTT. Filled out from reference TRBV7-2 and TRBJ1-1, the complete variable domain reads GAGVSQSPSNKVTEKGKDVELRCDPISGHTALYWYRQSLGQGLEFLIYFQGNSAPDKSGLPSDRFSAERTGGSVSTLTIQRTQQEDSAVYLCASSSQGEYTEAFFGQGTRLTVV.

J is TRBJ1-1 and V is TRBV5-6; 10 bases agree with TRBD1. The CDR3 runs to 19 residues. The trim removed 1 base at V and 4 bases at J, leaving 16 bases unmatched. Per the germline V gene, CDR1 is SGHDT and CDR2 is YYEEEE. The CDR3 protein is CASSLPGQGSIELSTEAFF. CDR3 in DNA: TGTGCCAGCAGCTTGCCGGGACAGGGGTCGATTGAGTTGAGCACTGAAGCTTTCTTT.

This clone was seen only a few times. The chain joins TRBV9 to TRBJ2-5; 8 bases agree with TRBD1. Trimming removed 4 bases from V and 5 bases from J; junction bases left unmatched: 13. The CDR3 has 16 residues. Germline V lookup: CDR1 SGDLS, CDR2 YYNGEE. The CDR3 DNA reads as TGTGCCAGCAGCCCCCGGACAGGGTTGGGAGGCGAGACCCAGTACTTC. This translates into CASSPRTGLGGETQYF.

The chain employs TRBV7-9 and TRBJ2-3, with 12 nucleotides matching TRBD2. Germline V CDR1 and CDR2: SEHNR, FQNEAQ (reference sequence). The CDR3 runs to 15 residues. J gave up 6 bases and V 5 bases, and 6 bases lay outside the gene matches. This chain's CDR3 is CASSHGTSGLDTQYF. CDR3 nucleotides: TGTGCCAGCAGCCACGGGACTAGCGGGCTCGATACGCAGTATTTT. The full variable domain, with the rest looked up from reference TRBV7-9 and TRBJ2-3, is DTGVSQNPRHKITKRGQNVTFRCDPISEHNRLYWYRQTLGQGPEFLTYFQNEAQLEKSRLLSDRFSAERPKGSFSTLEIQRTEQGDSAMYLCASSHGTSGLDTQYFGPGTRLTVL.

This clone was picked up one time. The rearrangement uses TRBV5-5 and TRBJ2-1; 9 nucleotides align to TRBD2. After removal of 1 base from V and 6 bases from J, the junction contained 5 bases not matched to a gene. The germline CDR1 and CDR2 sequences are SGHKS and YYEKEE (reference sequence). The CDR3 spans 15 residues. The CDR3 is CASSLFLAGFNEQFF. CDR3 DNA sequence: TGTGCCAGCAGCTTGTTCCTAGCGGGATTCAATGAGCAGTTCTTC. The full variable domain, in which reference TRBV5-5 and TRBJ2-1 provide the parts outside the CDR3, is DAGVTQSPTHLIKTRGQQVTLRCSPISGHKSVSWYQQVLGQGPQFIFQYYEKEERGRGNFPDRFSARQFPNYSSELNVNALLLGDSALYLCASSLFLAGFNEQFFGPGTRLTVL.

CDR3 nucleotides: TGTGCCAGCAGTTACCTAGGACAGGGGCCATACAATGAGCAGTTCTTC. It is translated as CASSYLGQGPYNEQFF. The chain combines TRBV6-6 with TRBJ2-1; TRBD1 matches at 9 bases. After removal of 2 bases from V and 4 bases from J, the junction contained 6 bases not matched to a gene. The CDR3 sequence is 16 residues long. Germline V gene data show CDR1 as MNHNY and CDR2 as SVGAGI (reference sequence).

DNA for the CDR3: TGTGCCAGTAGTATTCTGGGGACAGGAAGTCCCAAGTCATATGGCTACACCTTC. Residues: CASSILGTGSPKSYGYTF. The chain employs TRBV19 and TRBJ1-2, with 8 positions matching TRBD1. The CDR3 loop spans 18 amino acids. Germline assignment: CDR1 LNHDA and CDR2 SQIVND (reference sequence). The V gene end was trimmed by 3 bases and the J gene end by 5 bases; junction bases not matched to a gene: 17.

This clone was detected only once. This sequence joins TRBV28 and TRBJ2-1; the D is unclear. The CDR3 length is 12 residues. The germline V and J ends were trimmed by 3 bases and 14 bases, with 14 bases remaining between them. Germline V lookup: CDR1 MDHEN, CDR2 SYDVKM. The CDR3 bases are TGTGCCAGCAGTTTGGTGCTGGAATGGAAGTTCTTC. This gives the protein CASSLVLEWKFF.

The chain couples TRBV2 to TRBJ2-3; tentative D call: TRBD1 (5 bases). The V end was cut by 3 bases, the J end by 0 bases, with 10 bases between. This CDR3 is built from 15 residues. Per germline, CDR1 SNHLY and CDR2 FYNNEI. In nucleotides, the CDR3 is TGTGCCAGCAGTGATCAGGGCTCTAGCACAGATACGCAGTATTTT. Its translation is CASSDQGSSTDTQYF.

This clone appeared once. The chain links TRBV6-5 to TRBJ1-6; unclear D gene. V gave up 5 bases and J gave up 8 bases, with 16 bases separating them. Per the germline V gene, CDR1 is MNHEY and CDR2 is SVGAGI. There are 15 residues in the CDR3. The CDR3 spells CASSPTLSRDSPLHF. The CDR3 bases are TGTGCCAGCAGTCCGACCCTAAGTAGGGATTCACCCCTCCACTTT.

In DNA form, the CDR3 reads TGTGCCAGCAGCGTGGTGGGCACCGGGGAGCTGTTTTTT. Its translation is CASSVVGTGELFF. This chain links TRBV6-5 with TRBJ2-2, with D unclear. The germline V gene encodes CDR1 MNHEY and CDR2 SVGAGI. The CDR3 has 13 amino acids. Trimming stripped 6 bases from V and 4 bases from J, with 9 bases between.

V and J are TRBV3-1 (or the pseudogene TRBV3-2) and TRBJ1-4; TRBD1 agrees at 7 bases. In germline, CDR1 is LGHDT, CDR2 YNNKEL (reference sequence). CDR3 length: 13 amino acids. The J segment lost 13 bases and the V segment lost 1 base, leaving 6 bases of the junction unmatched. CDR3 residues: CASSQAVPGGLFF. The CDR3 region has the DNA TGTGCCAGCAGCCAAGCGGTCCCAGGGGGACTGTTTTTT.

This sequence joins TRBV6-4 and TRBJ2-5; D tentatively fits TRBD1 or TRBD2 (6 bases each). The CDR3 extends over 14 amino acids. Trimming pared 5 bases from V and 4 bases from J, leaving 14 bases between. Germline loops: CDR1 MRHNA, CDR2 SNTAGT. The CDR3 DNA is TGTGCCAGCAGTCCCACCTCGGGGGCAGAGACCCAGTACTTC. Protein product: CASSPTSGAETQYF.

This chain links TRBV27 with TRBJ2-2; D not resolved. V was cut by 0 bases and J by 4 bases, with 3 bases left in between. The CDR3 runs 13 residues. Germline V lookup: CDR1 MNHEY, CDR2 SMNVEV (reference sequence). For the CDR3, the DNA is TGTGCCAGCAGTTTATCAGGCACCGGGGAGCTGTTTTTT. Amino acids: CASSLSGTGELFF.

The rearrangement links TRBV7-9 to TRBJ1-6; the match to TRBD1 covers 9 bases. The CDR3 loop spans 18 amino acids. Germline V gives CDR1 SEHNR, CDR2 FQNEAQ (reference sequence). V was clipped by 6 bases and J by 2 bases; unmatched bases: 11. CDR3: CASRPGTGWDTYNSPLHF. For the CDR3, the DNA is TGTGCCAGCAGGCCCGGGACAGGGTGGGACACCTATAATTCACCCCTCCACTTT.

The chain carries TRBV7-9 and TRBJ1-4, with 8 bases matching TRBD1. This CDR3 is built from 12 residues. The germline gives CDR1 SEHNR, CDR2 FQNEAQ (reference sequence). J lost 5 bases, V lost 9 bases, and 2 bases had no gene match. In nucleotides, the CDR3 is TGTGCCAGTGACAGGGGAAATGAAAAACTGTTTTTT. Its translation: CASDRGNEKLFF. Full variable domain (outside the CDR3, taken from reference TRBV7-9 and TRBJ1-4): DTGVSQNPRHKITKRGQNVTFRCDPISEHNRLYWYRQTLGQGPEFLTYFQNEAQLEKSRLLSDRFSAERPKGSFSTLEIQRTEQGDSAMYLCASDRGNEKLFFGSGTQLSVL.

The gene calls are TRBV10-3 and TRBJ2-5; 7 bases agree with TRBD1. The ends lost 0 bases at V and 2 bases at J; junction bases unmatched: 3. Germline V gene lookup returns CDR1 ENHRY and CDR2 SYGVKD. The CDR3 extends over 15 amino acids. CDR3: CAISESSGGQETQYF. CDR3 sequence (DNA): TGTGCCATCAGTGAGTCATCAGGGGGTCAAGAGACCCAGTACTTC.

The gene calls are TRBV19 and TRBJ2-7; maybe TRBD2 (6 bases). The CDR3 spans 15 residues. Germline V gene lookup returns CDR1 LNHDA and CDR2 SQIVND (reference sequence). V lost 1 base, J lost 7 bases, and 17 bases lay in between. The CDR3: CASSIVNRMGGEQYF. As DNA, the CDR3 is TGTGCCAGTAGTATAGTGAACCGGATGGGGGGAGAGCAGTACTTC.

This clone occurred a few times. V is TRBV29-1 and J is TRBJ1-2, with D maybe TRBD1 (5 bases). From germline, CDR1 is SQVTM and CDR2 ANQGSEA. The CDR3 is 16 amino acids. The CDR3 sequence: CAILSGTRGSYDGYTF. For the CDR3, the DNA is TGCGCCATCCTCTCCGGGACCCGGGGCTCTTATGATGGCTACACCTTC.